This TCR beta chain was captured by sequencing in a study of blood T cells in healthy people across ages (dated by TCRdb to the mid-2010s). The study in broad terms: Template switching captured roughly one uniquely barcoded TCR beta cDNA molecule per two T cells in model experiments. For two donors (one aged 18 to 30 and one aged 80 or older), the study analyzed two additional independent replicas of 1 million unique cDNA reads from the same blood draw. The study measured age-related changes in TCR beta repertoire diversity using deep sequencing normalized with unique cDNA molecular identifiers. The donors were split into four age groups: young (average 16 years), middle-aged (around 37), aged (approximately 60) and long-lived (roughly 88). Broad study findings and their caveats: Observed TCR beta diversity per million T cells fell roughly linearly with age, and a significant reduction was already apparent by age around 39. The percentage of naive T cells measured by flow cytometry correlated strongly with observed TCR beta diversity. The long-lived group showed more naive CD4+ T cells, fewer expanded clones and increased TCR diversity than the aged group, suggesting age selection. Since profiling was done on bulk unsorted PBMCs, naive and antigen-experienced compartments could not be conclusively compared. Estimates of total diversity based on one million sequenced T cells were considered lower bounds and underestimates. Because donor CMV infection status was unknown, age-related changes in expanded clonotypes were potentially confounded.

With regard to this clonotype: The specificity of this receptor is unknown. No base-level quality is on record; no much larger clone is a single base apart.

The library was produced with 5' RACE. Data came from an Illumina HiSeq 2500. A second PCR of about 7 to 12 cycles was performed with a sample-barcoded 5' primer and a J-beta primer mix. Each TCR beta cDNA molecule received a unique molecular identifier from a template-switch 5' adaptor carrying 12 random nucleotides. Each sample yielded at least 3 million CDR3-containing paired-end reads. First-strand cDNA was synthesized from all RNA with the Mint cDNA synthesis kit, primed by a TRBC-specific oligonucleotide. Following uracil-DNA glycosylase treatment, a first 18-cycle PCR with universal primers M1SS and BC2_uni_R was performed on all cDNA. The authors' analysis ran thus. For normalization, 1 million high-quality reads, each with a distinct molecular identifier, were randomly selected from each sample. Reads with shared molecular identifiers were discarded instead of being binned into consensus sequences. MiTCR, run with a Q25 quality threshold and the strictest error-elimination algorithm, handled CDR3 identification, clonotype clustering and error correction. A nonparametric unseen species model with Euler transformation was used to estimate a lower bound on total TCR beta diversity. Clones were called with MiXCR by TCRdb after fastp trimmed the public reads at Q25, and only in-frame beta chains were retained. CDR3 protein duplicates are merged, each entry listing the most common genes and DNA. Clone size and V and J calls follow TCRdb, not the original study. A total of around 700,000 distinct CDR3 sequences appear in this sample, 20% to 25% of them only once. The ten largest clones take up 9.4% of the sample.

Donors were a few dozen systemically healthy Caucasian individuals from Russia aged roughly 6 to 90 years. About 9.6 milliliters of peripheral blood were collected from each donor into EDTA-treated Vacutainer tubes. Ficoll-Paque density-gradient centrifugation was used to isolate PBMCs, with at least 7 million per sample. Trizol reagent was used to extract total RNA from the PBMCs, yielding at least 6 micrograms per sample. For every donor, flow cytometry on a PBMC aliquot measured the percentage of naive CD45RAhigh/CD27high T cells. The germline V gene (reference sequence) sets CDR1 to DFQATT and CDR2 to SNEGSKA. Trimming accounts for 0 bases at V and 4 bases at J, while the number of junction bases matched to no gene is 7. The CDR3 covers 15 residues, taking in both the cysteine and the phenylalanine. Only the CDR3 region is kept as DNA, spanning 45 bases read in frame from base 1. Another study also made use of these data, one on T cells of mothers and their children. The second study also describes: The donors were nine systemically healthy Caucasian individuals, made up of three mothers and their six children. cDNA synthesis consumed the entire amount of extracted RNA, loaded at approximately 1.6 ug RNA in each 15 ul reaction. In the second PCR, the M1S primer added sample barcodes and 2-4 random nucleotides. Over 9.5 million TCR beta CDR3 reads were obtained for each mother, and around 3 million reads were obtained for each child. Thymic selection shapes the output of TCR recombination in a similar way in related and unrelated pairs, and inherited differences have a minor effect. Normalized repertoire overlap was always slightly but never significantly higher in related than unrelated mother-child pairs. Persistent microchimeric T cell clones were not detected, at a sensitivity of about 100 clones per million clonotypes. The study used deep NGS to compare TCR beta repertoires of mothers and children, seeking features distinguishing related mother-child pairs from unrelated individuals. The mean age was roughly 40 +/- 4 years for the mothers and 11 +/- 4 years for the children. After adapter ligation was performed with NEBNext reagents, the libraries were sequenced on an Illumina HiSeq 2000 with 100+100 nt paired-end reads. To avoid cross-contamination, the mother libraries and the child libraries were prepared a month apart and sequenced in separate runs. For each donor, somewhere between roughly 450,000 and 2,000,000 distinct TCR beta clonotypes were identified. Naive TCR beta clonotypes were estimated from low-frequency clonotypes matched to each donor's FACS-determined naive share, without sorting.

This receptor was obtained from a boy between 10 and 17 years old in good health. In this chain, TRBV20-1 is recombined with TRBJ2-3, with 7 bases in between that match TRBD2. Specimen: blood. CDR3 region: CSARDRGRAPDTQYF. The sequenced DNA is TGCAGTGCTAGAGATCGGGGGAGGGCTCCAGATACGCAGTATTTT.